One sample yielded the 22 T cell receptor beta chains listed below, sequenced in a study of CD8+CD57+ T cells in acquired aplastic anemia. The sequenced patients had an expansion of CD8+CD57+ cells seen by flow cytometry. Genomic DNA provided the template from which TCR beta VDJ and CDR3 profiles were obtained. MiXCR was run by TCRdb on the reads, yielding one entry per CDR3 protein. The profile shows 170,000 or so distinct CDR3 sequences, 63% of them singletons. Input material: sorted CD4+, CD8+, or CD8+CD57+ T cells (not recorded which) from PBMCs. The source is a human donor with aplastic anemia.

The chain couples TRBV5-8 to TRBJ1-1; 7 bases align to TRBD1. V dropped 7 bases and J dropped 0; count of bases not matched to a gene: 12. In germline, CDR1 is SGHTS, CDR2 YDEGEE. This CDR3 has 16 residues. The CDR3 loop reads CASAGTEEIMNTEAFF. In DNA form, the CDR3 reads TGTGCCAGCGCGGGGACAGAAGAAATCATGAACACTGAAGCTTTCTTT.

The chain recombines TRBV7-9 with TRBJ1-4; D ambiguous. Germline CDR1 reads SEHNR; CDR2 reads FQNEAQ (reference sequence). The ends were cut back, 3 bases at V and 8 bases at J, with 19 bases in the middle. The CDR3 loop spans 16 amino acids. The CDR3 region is CASSFVLSRQQEKLFF. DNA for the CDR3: TGTGCCAGCAGCTTCGTATTATCGCGGCAGCAAGAAAAACTGTTTTTT.

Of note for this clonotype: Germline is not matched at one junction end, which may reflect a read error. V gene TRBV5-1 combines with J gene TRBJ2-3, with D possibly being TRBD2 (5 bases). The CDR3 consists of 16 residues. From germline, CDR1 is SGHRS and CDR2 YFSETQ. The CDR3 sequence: CASSYTEASSTDTQYF. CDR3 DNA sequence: TGCGCCAGCAGTTACACCGAAGCGTCTAGCACCGATACGCAGTATTTT.

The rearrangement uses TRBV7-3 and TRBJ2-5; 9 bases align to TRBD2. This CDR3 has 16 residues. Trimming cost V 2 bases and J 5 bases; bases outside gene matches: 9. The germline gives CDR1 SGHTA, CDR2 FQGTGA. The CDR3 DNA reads TGTGCCAGCAGCTTAGACCCTAGCGGGGAAGAGGAGACCCAGTACTTC. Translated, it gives CASSLDPSGEEETQYF.

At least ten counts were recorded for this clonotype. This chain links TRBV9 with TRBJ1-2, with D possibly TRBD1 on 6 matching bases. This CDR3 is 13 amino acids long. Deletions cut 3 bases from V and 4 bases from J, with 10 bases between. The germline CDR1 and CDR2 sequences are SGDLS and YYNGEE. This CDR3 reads CASSESGAYGYTF. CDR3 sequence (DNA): TGTGCCAGCAGCGAGTCAGGGGCCTATGGCTACACCTTC.

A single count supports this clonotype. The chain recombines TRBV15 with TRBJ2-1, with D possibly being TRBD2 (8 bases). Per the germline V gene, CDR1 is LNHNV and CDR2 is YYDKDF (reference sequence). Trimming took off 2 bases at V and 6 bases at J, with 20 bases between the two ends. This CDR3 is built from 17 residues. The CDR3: CATSRTPGRDSLNEQFF. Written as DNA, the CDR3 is TGTGCCACCAGCAGAACGCCCGGGAGGGACAGTCTCAATGAGCAGTTCTTC.

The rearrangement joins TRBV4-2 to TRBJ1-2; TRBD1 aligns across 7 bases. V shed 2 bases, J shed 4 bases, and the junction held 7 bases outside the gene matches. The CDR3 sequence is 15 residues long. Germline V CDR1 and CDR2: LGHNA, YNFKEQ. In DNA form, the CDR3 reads TGTGCCAGCAGCCAACCGTCGACAGGGCCCTATGGCTACACCTTC. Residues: CASSQPSTGPYGYTF.

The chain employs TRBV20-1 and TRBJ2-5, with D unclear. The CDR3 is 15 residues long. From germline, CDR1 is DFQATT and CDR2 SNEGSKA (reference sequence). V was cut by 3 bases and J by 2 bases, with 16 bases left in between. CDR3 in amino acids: CSASYAGRIQETQYF. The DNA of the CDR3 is TGCAGTGCTAGTTATGCCGGCCGGATACAAGAGACCCAGTACTTC.

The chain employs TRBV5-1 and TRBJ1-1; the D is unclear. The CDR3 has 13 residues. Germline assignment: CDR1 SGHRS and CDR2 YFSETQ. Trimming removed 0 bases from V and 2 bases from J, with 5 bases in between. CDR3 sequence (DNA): TGCGCCAGCAGCTTGGACCTTAACACTGAAGCTTTCTTT. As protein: CASSLDLNTEAFF.

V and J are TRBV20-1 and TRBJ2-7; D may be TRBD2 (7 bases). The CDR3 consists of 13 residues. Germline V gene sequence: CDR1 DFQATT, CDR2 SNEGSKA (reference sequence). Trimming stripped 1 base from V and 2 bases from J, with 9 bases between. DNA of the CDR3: TGCAGTGCTAGAGGGGGGGGGCCCTACGAGCAGTACTTC. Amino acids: CSARGGGPYEQYF.

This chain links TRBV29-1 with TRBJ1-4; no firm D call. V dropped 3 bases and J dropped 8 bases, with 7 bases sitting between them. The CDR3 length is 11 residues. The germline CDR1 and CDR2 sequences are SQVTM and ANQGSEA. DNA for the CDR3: TGCAGCGTTGACCAGTTCGAAAAACTGTTTTTT. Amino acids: CSVDQFEKLFF.

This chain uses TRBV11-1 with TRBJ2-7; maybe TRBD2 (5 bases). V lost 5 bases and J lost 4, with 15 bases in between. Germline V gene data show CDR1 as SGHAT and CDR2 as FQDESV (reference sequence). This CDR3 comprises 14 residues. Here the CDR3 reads CASSLRSEVYEQYF. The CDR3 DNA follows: TGTGCCAGCAGCCTTCGATCGGAGGTGTACGAGCAGTACTTC.

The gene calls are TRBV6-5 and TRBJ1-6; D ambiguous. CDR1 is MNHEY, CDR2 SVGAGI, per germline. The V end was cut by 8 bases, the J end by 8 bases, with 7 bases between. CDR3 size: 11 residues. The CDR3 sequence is CASGKDSPLHF. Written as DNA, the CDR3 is TGTGCCAGCGGAAAAGATTCACCCCTCCACTTT.

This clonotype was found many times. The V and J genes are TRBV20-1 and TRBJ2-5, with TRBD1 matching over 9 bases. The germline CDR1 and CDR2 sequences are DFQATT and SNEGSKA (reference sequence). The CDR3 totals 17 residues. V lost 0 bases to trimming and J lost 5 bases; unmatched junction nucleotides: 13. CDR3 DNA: TGCAGTGCTAGAGATCGTCAGGACAGGGGCCGCTGGGAGACCCAGTACTTC. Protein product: CSARDRQDRGRWETQYF.

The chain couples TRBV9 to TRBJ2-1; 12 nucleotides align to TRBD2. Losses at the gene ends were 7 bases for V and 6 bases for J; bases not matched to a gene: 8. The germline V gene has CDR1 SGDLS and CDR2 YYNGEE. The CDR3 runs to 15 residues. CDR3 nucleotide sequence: TGTGCCAGCGGAGGACTAGCGGGATCAGTCAATGAGCAGTTCTTC. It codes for CASGGLAGSVNEQFF.

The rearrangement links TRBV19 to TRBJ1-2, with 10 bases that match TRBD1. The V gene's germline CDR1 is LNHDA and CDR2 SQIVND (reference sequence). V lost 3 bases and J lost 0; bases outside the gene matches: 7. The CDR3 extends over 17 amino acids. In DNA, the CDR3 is TGTGCCAGTAGTATTATGACAGGGGGCGCCGCTAACTATGGCTACACCTTC. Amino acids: CASSIMTGGAANYGYTF.

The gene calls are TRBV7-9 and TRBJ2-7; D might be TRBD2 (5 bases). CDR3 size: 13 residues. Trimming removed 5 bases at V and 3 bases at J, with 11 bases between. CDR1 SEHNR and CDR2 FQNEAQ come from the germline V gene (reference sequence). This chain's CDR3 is CASSPVGDYEQYF. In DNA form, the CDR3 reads TGTGCCAGCAGCCCAGTCGGGGACTACGAGCAGTACTTC.

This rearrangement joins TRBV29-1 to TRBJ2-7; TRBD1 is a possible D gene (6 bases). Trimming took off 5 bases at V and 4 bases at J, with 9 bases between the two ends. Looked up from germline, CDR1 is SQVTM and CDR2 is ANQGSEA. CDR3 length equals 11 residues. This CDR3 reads CSVKGEYEQYF. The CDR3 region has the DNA TGCAGCGTTAAGGGGGAGTACGAGCAGTACTTC.

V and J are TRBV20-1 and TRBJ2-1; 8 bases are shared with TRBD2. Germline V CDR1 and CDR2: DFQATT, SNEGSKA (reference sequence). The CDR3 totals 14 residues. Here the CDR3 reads CSPLLAVSYNEQFF. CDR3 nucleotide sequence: TGCAGCCCTCTACTAGCGGTCTCCTACAATGAGCAGTTCTTC.

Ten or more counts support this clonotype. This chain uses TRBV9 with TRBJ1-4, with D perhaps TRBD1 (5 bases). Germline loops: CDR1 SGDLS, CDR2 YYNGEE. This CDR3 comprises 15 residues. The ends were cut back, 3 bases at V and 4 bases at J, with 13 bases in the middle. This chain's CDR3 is CASSAFRDGNEKLFF. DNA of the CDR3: TGTGCCAGCAGCGCATTCCGGGACGGTAATGAAAAACTGTTTTTT.

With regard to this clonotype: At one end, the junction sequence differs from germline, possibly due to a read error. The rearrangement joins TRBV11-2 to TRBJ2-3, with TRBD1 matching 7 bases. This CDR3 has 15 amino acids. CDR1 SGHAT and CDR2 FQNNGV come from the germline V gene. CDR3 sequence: CTSSLGQLVTDTQYF. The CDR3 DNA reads TGTACCAGCAGCTTGGGACAGCTTGTCACAGATACGCAGTATTTT.

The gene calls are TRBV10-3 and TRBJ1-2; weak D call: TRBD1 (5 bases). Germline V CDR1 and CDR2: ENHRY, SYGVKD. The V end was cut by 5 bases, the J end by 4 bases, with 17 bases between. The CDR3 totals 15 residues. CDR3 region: CAISHGQRLSYGYTF. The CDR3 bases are TGTGCCATCAGTCACGGACAACGGCTTAGCTATGGCTACACCTTC.